This TCR beta chain was sequenced for a study of sequential checkpoint blockade in melanoma. On the study more broadly: Arm A got nivolumab then ipilimumab; arm B the reverse, 1:1.

The CDR3 loop spans 14 amino acids. CDR1 SGHNT and CDR2 YENEEA come from the germline V gene. V shed 6 bases, J shed 5 bases, and the junction held 7 bases outside the gene matches. Findings of the study overall: Tumor T-cell fraction and clonality correlated with PD-L1 and CD8+ counts. Response in arm A was associated with pretreatment TIL clonality.

Treatment given: randomized to nivolumab then ipilimumab (arm A) or the reverse (arm B). None of the patients previously received DNA-damaging chemotherapy. This clone occurred many times. Its target is not known. The protocol was immunoSEQ multiplex PCR, while the TCRdb copy is restricted to in-frame clones and leaves out a portion. The sample lists roughly 10,000 clones, roughly 28% occurring once. The source material was tumor tissue (inferred from file names), sampled from a patient given nivolumab and ipilimumab in sequence. This rearrangement joins TRBV11-3 to TRBJ1-2, with 9 bases fitting TRBD1. This TCR came from a human donor with melanoma. CDR3 residues: CASSSGQGRYGYTF. As DNA, the CDR3 is TGTGCCAGCAGTTCGGGACAGGGAAGGTATGGCTACACCTTC. The full variable domain, rest sourced from reference TRBV11-3 and TRBJ1-2, is EAGVVQSPRYKIIEKKQPVAFWCNPISGHNTLYWYLQNLGQGPELLIRYENEEAVDDSQLPKDRFSAERLKGVDSTLKIQPAELGDSAVYLCASSSGQGRYGYTFGSGTRLTVV.